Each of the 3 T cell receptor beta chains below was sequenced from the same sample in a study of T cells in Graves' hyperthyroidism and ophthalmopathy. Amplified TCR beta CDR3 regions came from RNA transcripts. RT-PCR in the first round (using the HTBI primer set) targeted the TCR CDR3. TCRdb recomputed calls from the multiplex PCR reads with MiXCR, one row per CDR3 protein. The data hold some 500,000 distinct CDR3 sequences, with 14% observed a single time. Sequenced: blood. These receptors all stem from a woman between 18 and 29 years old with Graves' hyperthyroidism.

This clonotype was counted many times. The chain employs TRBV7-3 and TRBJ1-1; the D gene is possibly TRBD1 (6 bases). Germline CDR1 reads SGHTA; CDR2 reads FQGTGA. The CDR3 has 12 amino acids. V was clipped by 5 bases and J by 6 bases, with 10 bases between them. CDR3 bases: TGTGCCAGCAGCCGTGGGGGCTCTGAAGCTTTCTTT. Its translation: CASSRGGSEAFF.

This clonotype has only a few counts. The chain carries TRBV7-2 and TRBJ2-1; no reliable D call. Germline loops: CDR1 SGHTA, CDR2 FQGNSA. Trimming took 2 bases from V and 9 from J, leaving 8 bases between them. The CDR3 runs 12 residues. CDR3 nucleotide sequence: TGTGCCAGCAGCTTAAATTTGGGTGAGCAGTTCTTC. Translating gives CASSLNLGEQFF.

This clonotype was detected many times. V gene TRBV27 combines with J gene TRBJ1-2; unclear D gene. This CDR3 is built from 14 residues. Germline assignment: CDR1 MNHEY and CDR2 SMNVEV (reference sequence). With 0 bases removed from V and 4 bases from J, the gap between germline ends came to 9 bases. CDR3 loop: CASSLSEEFYGYTF. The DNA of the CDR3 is TGTGCCAGCAGTTTATCGGAGGAGTTCTATGGCTACACCTTC.